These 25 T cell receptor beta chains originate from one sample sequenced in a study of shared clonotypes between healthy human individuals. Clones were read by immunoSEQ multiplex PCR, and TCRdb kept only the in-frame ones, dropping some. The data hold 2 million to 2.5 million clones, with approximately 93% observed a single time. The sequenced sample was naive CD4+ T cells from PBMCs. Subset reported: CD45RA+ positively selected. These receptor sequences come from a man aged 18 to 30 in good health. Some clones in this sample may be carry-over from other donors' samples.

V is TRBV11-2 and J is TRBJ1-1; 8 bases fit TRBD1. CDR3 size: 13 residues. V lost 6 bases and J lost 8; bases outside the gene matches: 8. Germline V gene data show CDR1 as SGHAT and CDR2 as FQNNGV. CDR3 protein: CASRRTGPPEAFF. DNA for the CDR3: TGTGCCAGCAGACGGACAGGGCCCCCCGAAGCTTTCTTT.

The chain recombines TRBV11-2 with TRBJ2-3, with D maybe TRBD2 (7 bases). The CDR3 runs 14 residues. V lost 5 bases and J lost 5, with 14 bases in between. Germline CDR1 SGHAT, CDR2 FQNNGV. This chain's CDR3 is CASSRLGGEDTQYF. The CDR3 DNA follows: TGTGCCAGCAGCCGGTTAGGGGGGGAAGATACGCAGTATTTT.

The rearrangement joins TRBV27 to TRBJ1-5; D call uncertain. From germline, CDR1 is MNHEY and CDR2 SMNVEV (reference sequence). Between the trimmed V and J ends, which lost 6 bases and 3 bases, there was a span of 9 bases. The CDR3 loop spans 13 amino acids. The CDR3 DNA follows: TGTGCCAGCAGATTGACATCCAATCAGCCCCAGCATTTT. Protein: CASRLTSNQPQHF.

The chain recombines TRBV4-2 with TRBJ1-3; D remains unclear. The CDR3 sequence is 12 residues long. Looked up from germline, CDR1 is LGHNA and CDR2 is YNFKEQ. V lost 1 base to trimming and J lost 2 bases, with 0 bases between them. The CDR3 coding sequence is TGTGCCAGCAGCCAAGCTGGAAACACCATATATTTT. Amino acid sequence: CASSQAGNTIYF.

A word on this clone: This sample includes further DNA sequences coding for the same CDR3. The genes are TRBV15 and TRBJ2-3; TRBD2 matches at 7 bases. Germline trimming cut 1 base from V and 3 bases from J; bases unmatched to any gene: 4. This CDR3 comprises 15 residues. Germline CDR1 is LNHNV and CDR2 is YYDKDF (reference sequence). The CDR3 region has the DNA TGTGCCACCAGCAGAGTTGCGGGAGCGACAGATACGCAGTATTTT. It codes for CATSRVAGATDTQYF.

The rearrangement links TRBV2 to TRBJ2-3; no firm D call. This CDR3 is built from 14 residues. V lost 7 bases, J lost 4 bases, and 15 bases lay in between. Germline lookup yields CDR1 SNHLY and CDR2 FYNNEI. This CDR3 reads CASIIGSPADTQYF. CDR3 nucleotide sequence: TGTGCCAGCATTATAGGTTCCCCCGCAGATACGCAGTATTTT.

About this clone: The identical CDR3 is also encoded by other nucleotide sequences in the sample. As DNA, the CDR3 is TGCGCCAGCAGCTTGGAAGGCCTCGGTGAAAAACTGTTTTTT. Its translation is CASSLEGLGEKLFF. This sequence joins TRBV5-1 and TRBJ1-4; D remains ambiguous. CDR3 size: 14 residues. Germline-derived CDR1 and CDR2 are SGHRS and YFSETQ. Trimming shortened V by 0 bases and J by 7 bases, and 10 bases separated the two germline ends.

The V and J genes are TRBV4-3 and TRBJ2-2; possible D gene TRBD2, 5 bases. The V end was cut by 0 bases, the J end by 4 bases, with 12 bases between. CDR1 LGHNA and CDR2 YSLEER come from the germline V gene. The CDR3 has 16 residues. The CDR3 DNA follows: TGCGCCAGCAGCCAAGATTGGCGGGCGGGCACCGGGGAGCTGTTTTTT. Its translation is CASSQDWRAGTGELFF.

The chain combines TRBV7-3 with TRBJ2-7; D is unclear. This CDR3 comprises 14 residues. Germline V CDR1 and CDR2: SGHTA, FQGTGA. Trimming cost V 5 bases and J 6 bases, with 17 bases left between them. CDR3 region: CASSPELLSTEQYF. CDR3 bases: TGTGCCAGCAGCCCGGAGTTGCTTAGTACCGAGCAGTACTTC.

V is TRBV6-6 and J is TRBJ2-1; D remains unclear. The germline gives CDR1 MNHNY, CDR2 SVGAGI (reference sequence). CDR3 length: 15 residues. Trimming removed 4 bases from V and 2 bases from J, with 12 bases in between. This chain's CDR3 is CASSFADPTYNEQFF. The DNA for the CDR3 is TGTGCCAGCAGTTTCGCGGACCCCACCTACAATGAGCAGTTCTTC.

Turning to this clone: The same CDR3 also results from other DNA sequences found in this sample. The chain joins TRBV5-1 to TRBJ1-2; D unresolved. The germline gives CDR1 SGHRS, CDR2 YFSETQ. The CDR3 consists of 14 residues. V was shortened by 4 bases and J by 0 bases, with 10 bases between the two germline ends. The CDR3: CASSLDGSNYGYTF. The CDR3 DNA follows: TGCGCCAGCAGCCTGGACGGTTCTAACTATGGCTACACCTTC.

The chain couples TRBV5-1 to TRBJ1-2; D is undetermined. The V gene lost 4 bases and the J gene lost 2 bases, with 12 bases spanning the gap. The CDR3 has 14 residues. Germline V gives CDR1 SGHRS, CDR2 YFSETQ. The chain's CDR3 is CASSQSTVNYGYTF. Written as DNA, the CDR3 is TGCGCCAGCAGCCAAAGCACAGTCAACTATGGCTACACCTTC.

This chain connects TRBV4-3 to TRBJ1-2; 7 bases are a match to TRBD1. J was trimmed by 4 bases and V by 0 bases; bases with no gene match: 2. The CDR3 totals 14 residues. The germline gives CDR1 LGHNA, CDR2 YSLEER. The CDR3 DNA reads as TGCGCCAGCAGCCAAGACAGGGGGGGCTATGGCTACACCTTC. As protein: CASSQDRGGYGYTF.

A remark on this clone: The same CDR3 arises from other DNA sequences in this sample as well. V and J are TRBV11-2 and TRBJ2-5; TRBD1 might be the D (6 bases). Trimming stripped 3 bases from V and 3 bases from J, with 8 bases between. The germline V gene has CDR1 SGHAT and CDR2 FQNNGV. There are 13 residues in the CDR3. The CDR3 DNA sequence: TGTGCCAGCAGCTTCTCAGGGGAAGAGACCCAGTACTTC. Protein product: CASSFSGEETQYF.

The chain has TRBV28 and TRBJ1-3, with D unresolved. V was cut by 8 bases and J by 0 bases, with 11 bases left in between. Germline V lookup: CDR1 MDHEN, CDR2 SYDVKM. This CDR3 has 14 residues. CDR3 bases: TGTGCCAGCGGTACGTCGCGCTCTGGAAACACCATATATTTT. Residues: CASGTSRSGNTIYF.

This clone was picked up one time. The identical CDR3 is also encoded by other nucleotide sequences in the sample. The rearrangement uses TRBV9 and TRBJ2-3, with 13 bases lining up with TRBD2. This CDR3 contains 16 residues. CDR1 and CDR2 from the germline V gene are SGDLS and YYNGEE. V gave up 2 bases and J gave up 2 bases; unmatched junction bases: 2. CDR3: CASSVGTSGNTDTQYF. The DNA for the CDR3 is TGTGCCAGCAGCGTTGGGACTAGCGGGAACACAGATACGCAGTATTTT.

CDR3 in DNA: TGTGCCAGCAGCCCCAGCCTCTCTGGGGCCAACGTCCTGACTTTC. Translated, it gives CASSPSLSGANVLTF. The chain combines TRBV28 with TRBJ2-6; D uncertain. CDR1 MDHEN and CDR2 SYDVKM come from the germline V gene. Trimming shortened V by 6 bases and J by 0 bases, and 9 bases separated the two germline ends. The CDR3 consists of 15 residues.

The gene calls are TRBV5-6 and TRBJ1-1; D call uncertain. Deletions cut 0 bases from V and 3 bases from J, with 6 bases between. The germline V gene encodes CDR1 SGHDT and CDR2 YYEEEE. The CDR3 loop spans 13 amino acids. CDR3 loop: CASSLDPDTEAFF. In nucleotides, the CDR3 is TGTGCCAGCAGCTTGGACCCGGACACTGAAGCTTTCTTT. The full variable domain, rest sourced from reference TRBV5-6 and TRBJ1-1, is DAGVTQSPTHLIKTRGQQVTLRCSPKSGHDTVSWYQQALGQGPQFIFQYYEEEERQRGNFPDRFSGHQFPNYSSELNVNALLLGDSALYLCASSLDPDTEAFFGQGTRLTVV.

As DNA, the CDR3 is TGTGCCAGCAGCCCGGAGGGCCAGACTAACACTGAAGCTTTCTTT. Amino acid sequence: CASSPEGQTNTEAFF. The V gene is TRBV7-2, the J gene TRBJ1-1; no firm D call. Germline CDR1 SGHTA, CDR2 FQGNSA. Trimming left V 5 bases short and J 2 bases short, with 15 bases between. The CDR3 contains 15 residues.

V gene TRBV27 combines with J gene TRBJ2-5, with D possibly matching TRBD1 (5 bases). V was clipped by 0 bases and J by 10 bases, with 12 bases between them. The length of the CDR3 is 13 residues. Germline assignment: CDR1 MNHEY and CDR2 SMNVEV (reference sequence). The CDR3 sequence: CASSLSRQGNQYF. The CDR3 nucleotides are TGTGCCAGCAGTTTATCGCGTCAGGGCAACCAGTACTTC.

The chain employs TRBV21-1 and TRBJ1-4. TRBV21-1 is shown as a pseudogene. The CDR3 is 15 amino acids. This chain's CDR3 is CASSAQGGGGEKLFF. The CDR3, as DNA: TGTGCCAGCAGCGCCCAGGGAGGGGGCGGTGAAAAACTGTTTTTT.

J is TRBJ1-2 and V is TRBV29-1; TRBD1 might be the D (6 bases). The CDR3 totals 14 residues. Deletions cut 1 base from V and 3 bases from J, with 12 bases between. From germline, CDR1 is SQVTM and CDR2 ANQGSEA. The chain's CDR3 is CSVEAAGQYYGYTF. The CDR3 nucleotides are TGCAGCGTTGAAGCGGCCGGACAGTACTATGGCTACACCTTC.

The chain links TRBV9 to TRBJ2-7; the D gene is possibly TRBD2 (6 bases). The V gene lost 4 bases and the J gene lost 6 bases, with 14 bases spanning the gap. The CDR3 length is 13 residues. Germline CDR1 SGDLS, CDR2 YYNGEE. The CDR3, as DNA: TGTGCCAGCAGCCCCCGAGGAGGGGCCGAGCAGTACTTC. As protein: CASSPRGGAEQYF. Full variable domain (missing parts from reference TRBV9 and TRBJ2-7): DSGVTQTPKHLITATGQRVTLRCSPRSGDLSVYWYQQSLDQGLQFLIQYYNGEERAKGNILERFSAQQFPDLHSELNLSSLELGDSALYFCASSPRGGAEQYFGPGTRLTVT.

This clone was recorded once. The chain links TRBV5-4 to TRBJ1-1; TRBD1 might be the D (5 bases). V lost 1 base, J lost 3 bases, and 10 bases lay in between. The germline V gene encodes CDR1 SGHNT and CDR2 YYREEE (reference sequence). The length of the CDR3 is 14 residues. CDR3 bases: TGTGCCAGCAGCTTGAGCGGGGGGGACACTGAAGCTTTCTTT. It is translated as CASSLSGGDTEAFF. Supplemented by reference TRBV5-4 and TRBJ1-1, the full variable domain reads ETGVTQSPTHLIKTRGQQVTLRCSSQSGHNTVSWYQQALGQGPQFIFQYYREEENGRGNFPPRFSGLQFPNYSSELNVNALELDDSALYLCASSLSGGDTEAFFGQGTRLTVV.

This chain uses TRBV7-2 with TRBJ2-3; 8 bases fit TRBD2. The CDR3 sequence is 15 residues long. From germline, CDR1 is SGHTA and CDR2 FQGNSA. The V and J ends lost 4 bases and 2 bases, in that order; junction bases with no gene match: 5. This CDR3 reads CASSSRLAHTDTQYF. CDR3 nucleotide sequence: TGTGCCAGCAGCTCCCGACTAGCGCACACAGATACGCAGTATTTT. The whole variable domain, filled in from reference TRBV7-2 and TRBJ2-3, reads GAGVSQSPSNKVTEKGKDVELRCDPISGHTALYWYRQSLGQGLEFLIYFQGNSAPDKSGLPSDRFSAERTGGSVSTLTIQRTQQEDSAVYLCASSSRLAHTDTQYFGPGTRLTVL.